What follows are 2 T cell receptor beta chains derived from one specimen sequenced in a study of blood T cell repertoires in COVID-19. TCRdb's table, derived via immunoSEQ multiplex PCR, lists solely in-frame clones and lacks some. The repertoire holds approximately 300,000 clones, with under 95% as singletons. The source material was PBMCs or T cells enriched from blood (not recorded which). These receptors came from a woman aged 25 to 39 who had recovered from COVID-19.

This clone was observed once. This sequence joins TRBV28 and TRBJ2-7, with 9 bases aligning to TRBD1. Trimming removed 5 bases from V and 0 bases from J; junction bases left unmatched: 8. This CDR3 is 16 amino acids long. Germline assignment: CDR1 MDHEN and CDR2 SYDVKM. DNA for the CDR3: TGTGCCAGCAGTCAATTACCGGGACAGGGCTCCTACGAGCAGTACTTC. Its translation is CASSQLPGQGSYEQYF.

The rearrangement links TRBV7-9 to TRBJ1-2; 9 bases line up with TRBD1. The CDR3 sequence is 18 residues long. CDR1 is SEHNR, CDR2 FQNEAQ, per germline (reference sequence). Trimming at V came to 5 bases and at J to 3 bases, leaving 16 bases not matched to a gene. CDR3 sequence (DNA): TGTGCCAGCAGCGGAGCCGGGACAGGGTCCTCGTGGGACTATGGCTACACCTTC. This encodes CASSGAGTGSSWDYGYTF.